The next 17 T cell receptor beta chains were all read from a single sample in a study of blood T cells in healthy people across ages. Primers used in a second PCR of roughly 6 to 12 cycles were a sample-barcoded 5' primer and a J-beta primer mix. Using its own MiXCR run on the 5' RACE reads, TCRdb lists one record per CDR3 protein. Of about 970,000 distinct CDR3 sequences listed, just over 50% are singletons. Sequenced: blood. These receptor sequences come from a woman aged 55 to 70 in good health.

The rearrangement links TRBV7-3 to TRBJ2-1; a weak D match, TRBD1 (6 bases). Germline V gives CDR1 SGHTA, CDR2 FQGTGA. This CDR3 has 13 amino acids. The V gene lost 5 bases and the J gene lost 6 bases, with 11 bases spanning the gap. The CDR3 loop is CASSHRAFNEQFF. As DNA, the CDR3 is TGTGCCAGCAGCCACAGGGCCTTCAATGAGCAGTTCTTC.

J is TRBJ2-7 and V is TRBV10-3; D remains unclear. The CDR3 is 11 residues long. V was clipped by 8 bases and J by 1 base, with 6 bases between them. Germline V lookup: CDR1 ENHRY, CDR2 SYGVKD. CDR3 in amino acids: CAISWSYEQYF. The CDR3 coding sequence is TGTGCCATCTCGTGGTCCTACGAGCAGTACTTC.

The genes are TRBV28 and TRBJ1-5; TRBD1 aligns across 7 bases. CDR1 is MDHEN, CDR2 SYDVKM, per germline. After removal of 4 bases from V and 5 bases from J, the junction contained 11 bases not matched to a gene. The CDR3 runs 16 residues. The CDR3 loop reads CASSSPTGKLDQPQHF. The DNA for the CDR3 is TGTGCCAGCAGTTCGCCGACAGGGAAGCTGGATCAGCCCCAGCATTTT.

The chain is built from TRBV6-6 and TRBJ1-4; 7 bases are shared with TRBD1. Germline CDR1 and CDR2: MNHNY and SVGAGI (reference sequence). The V gene end was trimmed by 7 bases and the J gene end by 7 bases; junction bases not matched to a gene: 12. This CDR3 has 15 amino acids. CDR3 coding DNA: TGTGCCAGCAAACCAACGGCCAGGGGGGGTGAAAAACTGTTTTTT. Protein product: CASKPTARGGEKLFF.

V usage is TRBV7-9 and J usage is TRBJ1-4; D is possibly TRBD1 (6 bases). Germline V gene sequence: CDR1 SEHNR, CDR2 FQNEAQ (reference sequence). V gave up 5 bases and J gave up 6 bases, with 16 bases separating them. This CDR3 contains 15 residues. For the CDR3, the DNA is TGTGCCAGCAGCGAATTCGCGGGGGCCCATGAAAAACTGTTTTTT. Its protein is CASSEFAGAHEKLFF.

This clonotype was seen a few times. J is TRBJ1-1 and V is TRBV7-2; TRBD1 agrees at 10 bases. The V gene end was trimmed by 3 bases and the J gene end by 7 bases; junction bases not matched to a gene: 11. This CDR3 is built from 16 residues. Germline CDR1 and CDR2: SGHTA and FQGNSA. CDR3: CASSFRQGASSYEAFF. The CDR3 coding sequence is TGTGCCAGCAGCTTCCGACAGGGGGCGAGTAGTTATGAAGCTTTCTTT.

This chain links TRBV30 with TRBJ1-1, with D perhaps TRBD1 (5 bases). V lost 3 bases and J 11 bases, leaving 19 bases between the germline ends. The V gene's germline CDR1 is GTSNPN and CDR2 SVGIG (reference sequence). The CDR3 loop spans 13 amino acids. CDR3 sequence (DNA): TGTGCCTGGAGCTCCACCCCAGGGCTGGCGGCTTTCTTT. This translates into CAWSSTPGLAAFF.

V usage is TRBV15 and J usage is TRBJ1-2; 8 bases line up with TRBD1. With V trimmed by 5 bases and J by 6 bases, 11 bases remained unmatched. From germline, CDR1 is LNHNV and CDR2 YYDKDF (reference sequence). The CDR3 totals 15 residues. In DNA form, the CDR3 reads TGTGCCACCAGCTACGGGACAGGCCCCAGTGATGGCTACACCTTC. Encoded protein: CATSYGTGPSDGYTF.

This sequence joins TRBV4-2 and TRBJ2-1, with D perhaps TRBD1 or TRBD2 (5 bases each). V lost 5 bases to trimming and J lost 7 bases, with 21 bases between them. Germline values: CDR1 LGHNA, CDR2 YNFKEQ. The CDR3 is made up of 16 amino acids. CDR3 nucleotide sequence: TGTGCCAGCAGCTCCACGGGACCCGCGCCGGTAAATGAGCAGTTCTTC. Its protein product is CASSSTGPAPVNEQFF.

This sequence joins TRBV6-1 and TRBJ2-3, with 14 bases fitting TRBD2. V shed 10 bases and J 5 bases; nucleotides not matched to a gene: 8. The CDR3 loop spans 15 amino acids. CDR1 and CDR2 from the germline V gene are MNHNS and SASEGT. This CDR3 reads CATLSGTSGRDTQYF. The CDR3 bases are TGTGCCACTCTCTCCGGGACTAGCGGGAGAGATACGCAGTATTTT.

This CDR3 reads CASSQGIPGGVGGSYEQYF. CDR3 DNA: TGCGCCAGCAGTCAGGGGATTCCAGGGGGCGTAGGAGGGTCCTACGAGCAGTACTTC. The gene calls are TRBV4-3 and TRBJ2-7; 8 bases are shared with TRBD1. CDR3 length: 19 residues. V lost 6 bases and J lost 1; bases outside the gene matches: 20. Per germline, CDR1 LGHNA and CDR2 YSLEER.

V is TRBV11-2 and J is TRBJ2-7; D gene unclear. The CDR3 contains 16 residues. Germline V gene sequence: CDR1 SGHAT, CDR2 FQNNGV. Trimming cost V 5 bases and J 1 base, with 18 bases left between them. The chain's CDR3 is CASSPAGVGSSYEQYF. In nucleotides, the CDR3 is TGTGCCAGCAGCCCAGCTGGCGTCGGATCGTCCTACGAGCAGTACTTC.

Note on this clonotype: The junction departs from the called germline gene at one end, perhaps through a read error. The chain is built from TRBV20-1 and TRBJ2-1; 9 positions agree with TRBD1. The CDR3 length is 14 residues. Germline CDR1 is DFQATT and CDR2 is SNEGSKA (reference sequence). The CDR3, as DNA: TGCGGTGCTAGAAACAGGGGGCGCCCAGGTGAGCAGTTCTTC. Its protein is CGARNRGRPGEQFF.

This chain links TRBV25-1 with TRBJ2-2, with D hard to call. Looked up from germline, CDR1 is MGHDK and CDR2 is SYGVNS. Deletions cut 2 bases from V and 1 base from J, with 17 bases between. The CDR3 has 18 amino acids. The CDR3 spells CASSEPDYRAENTGELFF. DNA for the CDR3: TGTGCCAGCAGTGAACCCGATTATAGGGCAGAGAACACCGGGGAGCTGTTTTTT.

A word on this clonotype: One end of the junction is discordant with germline, which a read error may explain. The CDR3 coding sequence is TGTGCCAACAGCCTGCCGGGACTAGCGGGAGAGGGCAATGAGCAGTTCTTC. Its translation is CANSLPGLAGEGNEQFF. The chain links TRBV7-8 to TRBJ2-1; TRBD2 aligns across 14 bases. This CDR3 is built from 17 residues. Germline V lookup: CDR1 SGHVS, CDR2 FQNEAQ.

This sequence joins TRBV3-1 and TRBJ2-1; 8 bases fit TRBD2. The V and J ends lost 8 bases and 4 bases, in that order; junction bases with no gene match: 16. The CDR3 runs to 17 residues. The germline gives CDR1 LGHDT, CDR2 YNNKEL (reference sequence). The CDR3 spells CASGALASGRSYNEQFF. The CDR3 bases are TGTGCCAGCGGGGCCCTGGCCAGCGGGAGATCGTACAATGAGCAGTTCTTC.

This rearrangement joins TRBV11-2 to TRBJ1-1; 9 nucleotides align to TRBD1. Trimming cost V 5 bases and J 11 bases; bases outside gene matches: 9. This CDR3 region has 13 residues. The germline gives CDR1 SGHAT, CDR2 FQNNGV. CDR3 bases: TGTGCCAGCAGCCCGGAGGGACAGGGCTGGGCTTTCTTT. It codes for CASSPEGQGWAFF.